The rows below give T cell receptor beta chains drawn from one sample of a study of beta chain features in type 1 diabetes. Clones were sequenced by immunoSEQ multiplex PCR, and TCRdb holds only the in-frame ones, with some missing. The profile shows around 140,000 clones, approximately 10% of them singletons. Specimen: central memory CD4+ T cells from blood. The receptors were gathered from a man aged 25 to 45 with type 1 diabetes. Each CDR3 is given with its conserved first and last residue. D genes are given only for firm matches. For some rows the clone size is stated as once, few or many, or as a class when expanded; others skip it.

v_gene	j_gene	d_gene	abundance	CDR3aa	CDR3nt
TRBV5-4	TRBJ2-3	TRBD2	few	CASSLGLAGGTDTQYF	TGTGCCAGCAGCCTCGGACTAGCGGGAGGCACAGATACGCAGTATTTT
TRBV29-1	TRBJ2-3	TRBD1	few	CSVGNRGITDTQYF	TGCAGCGTTGGGAACAGGGGAATCACAGATACGCAGTATTTT
TRBV14	TRBJ2-7	TRBD2	few	CASSRGGSSYEQYF	TGTGCCAGCAGCCGGGGAGGGTCGTCCTACGAGCAGTACTTC
TRBV11-2	TRBJ2-7	TRBD2	.	CASSPGLDSYEQYF	TGTGCCAGCAGCCCGGGACTAGACTCCTACGAGCAGTACTTC
TRBV4-3	TRBJ2-5	.	.	CASSQGPQERAQYF	TGCGCCAGCAGCCAAGGACCGCAAGAGAGGGCCCAGTACTTC
TRBV28	TRBJ2-5	.	many	CASSLGLTQYF	TGTGCCAGCAGCCTAGGACTCACCCAGTACTTC
TRBV5-1	TRBJ2-1	TRBD1	few	CASSRTGTGGEEQFF	TGCGCCAGCAGCCGCACCGGGACAGGGGGCGAGGAGCAGTTCTTC
TRBV4-2	TRBJ2-1	TRBD2	.	CASSPQPGGDEQFF	TGTGCCAGCAGCCCGCAGCCGGGGGGAGATGAGCAGTTCTTC
TRBV18	TRBJ2-7	.	few	CASSPGSASYEQYF	TGTGCCAGCTCCCCGGGTAGCGCATCCTACGAGCAGTACTTC
TRBV1	TRBJ2-5	.	few	CTSSPRWYQETQYF	TGCACCAGCAGCCCGAGGTGGTACCAAGAGACCCAGTACTTC
TRBV5-1	TRBJ2-5	.	few	CASSPSPQETQYF	TGCGCCAGCAGCCCCTCCCCTCAAGAGACCCAGTACTTC
TRBV18	TRBJ2-7	TRBD1	.	CASSPPTGSYEQYF	TGTGCCAGCTCACCCCCGACAGGGTCCTACGAGCAGTACTTC
TRBV4-3	TRBJ2-7	.	few	CASSQPGRGAKSYEQYF	TGCGCCAGCAGCCAACCAGGACGGGGGGCAAAGTCCTACGAGCAGTACTTC
TRBV7-3	TRBJ2-5	TRBD1	few	CASSYGTGQETQYF	TGTGCCAGCAGCTACGGGACAGGGCAAGAGACCCAGTACTTC
TRBV9	TRBJ2-3	.	few	CASSPVVNPDTQYF	TGTGCCAGCAGCCCAGTGGTTAACCCAGATACGCAGTATTTT
TRBV6-6	TRBJ2-2	.	.	CASSYSRGGAGELFF	TGTGCCAGCAGTTACTCAAGGGGAGGCGCCGGGGAGCTGTTTTTT
TRBV7-3	TRBJ2-1	TRBD2	few	CASSVRPSGGYNEQFF	TGTGCCAGCAGCGTAAGACCTAGCGGGGGGTACAATGAGCAGTTCTTC
TRBV9	TRBJ2-6	TRBD2	few	CASSPGGLSGANVLTF	TGTGCCAGCAGCCCGGGGGGGCTCTCTGGGGCCAACGTCCTGACTTTC
TRBV7-2	TRBJ2-1	TRBD2	many	CASSLVPSGYNEQFF	TGTGCCAGCAGCTTAGTCCCTAGCGGCTACAATGAGCAGTTCTTC
TRBV6-5	TRBJ2-2	.	.	CASSLGLSGELFF	TGTGCCAGCAGTTTAGGACTCTCCGGGGAGCTGTTTTTT
TRBV6-5	TRBJ1-1	.	few	CASSYFGTNHF	TGTGCCAGCAGTTACTTTGGGACAAACCACTTT
TRBV9	TRBJ2-1	.	.	CASSVVGGVGEQFF	TGTGCCAGCAGCGTAGTAGGCGGGGTCGGTGAGCAGTTCTTC
TRBV11-3	TRBJ2-6	TRBD2	.	CASSLRLAGGHTGANVLTF	TGTGCCAGCAGCCTTCGACTAGCGGGGGGGCATACCGGGGCCAACGTCCTGACTTTC
TRBV29-1	TRBJ2-7	TRBD1	few	CSVGGDRGYEQYF	TGCAGCGTTGGGGGGGACAGGGGCTACGAGCAGTACTTC
TRBV5-1	TRBJ2-3	TRBD2	few	CASSYGLADSTDTQYF	TGCGCCAGCAGCTATGGACTAGCGGATAGCACAGATACGCAGTATTTT
TRBV30	TRBJ1-1	.	few	CAWSRRGEAFF	TGTGCCTGGAGTCGACGGGGAGAAGCTTTCTTT
TRBV2	TRBJ1-6	.	.	CASSEERESPLHF	TGTGCCAGCAGTGAAGAGAGGGAATCACCCCTCCACTTT